This is a list of T cell receptor beta chains from one sample in a study of OX40 agonist ivuxolimab in advanced cancers. Clones were sequenced by immunoSEQ multiplex PCR, and TCRdb holds only the in-frame ones, with some missing. The sample lists over 55,000 clones, approximately 94% occurring once. The specimen comprised CD4+ or CD8+ T cells sorted from blood, sampled in a trial of the OX40 agonist ivuxolimab. Receptors originate from an adult with an advanced solid tumor such as melanoma, head and neck, liver or kidney cancer. Each CDR3 is given with its conserved first and last residue. The D gene is left open where the match is weak. The size of a clone is reported for some rows only, either as once, few or many, or as a class for expanded clones.

TRBV27	.	TRBJ2-2	.	TGTGCCAGCAGTCGCTACAGATCGAACACCGGGGAGCTGTTTTTT	CASSRYRSNTGELFF
TRBV28	.	TRBJ2-1	.	TGTGCCAGCAGTTTAATCCCAGGGTACGATGAGCAGTTCTTC	CASSLIPGYDEQFF
TRBV21-1	.	TRBJ1-2	.	TGTGCCAGCAGCATCTTCCGGGACAGGGCGGCGCCCCACTATGGCTACACCTTC	CASSIFRDRAAPHYGYTF
TRBV9	.	TRBJ1-1	.	TGTGCCAGCAGCGTAGGGGCAGGGGAATGGGACACTGAAGCTTTCTTT	CASSVGAGEWDTEAFF
TRBV10-1	.	TRBJ2-7	.	TGCGCCAGCAGAGGACAGACCTACGAGCAGTACTTC	CASRGQTYEQYF
TRBV9	.	TRBJ2-7	.	TGTGCCAGCAGCGTTCTGCCGGGCCTTACCTACGAGCAGTACTTC	CASSVLPGLTYEQYF
TRBV7-9	once	TRBJ1-2	TRBD1	TGTGCCAGCAGCGGTGAGGACAGGTCCCTCTATGGCTACACCTTC	CASSGEDRSLYGYTF
TRBV4-3	.	TRBJ1-2	.	TGCGCCAGCAGCCAAGACCCGGGTCCTTCTTATGGCTACACCTTC	CASSQDPGPSYGYTF
TRBV7-3	.	TRBJ2-1	TRBD2	TGTGCCAGCAGCCAGACTAGCGGGAGGGACAATGAGCAGTTCTTC	CASSQTSGRDNEQFF
TRBV2	once	TRBJ1-5	.	TGTGCCAGCAGTGAAGCGAGTCGGCAGGGGTTTCGCAATCAGCCCCAGCATTTT	CASSEASRQGFRNQPQHF
TRBV6-6	once	TRBJ1-2	TRBD1	TGTGCCAGCAGTGCCGGGACAGCTAACTATGGCTACACCTTC	CASSAGTANYGYTF
TRBV4-1	.	TRBJ2-7	TRBD2	TGCGCCAGCAGTCCACTAGCGGGGGCCACATACGAGCAGTACTTC	CASSPLAGATYEQYF
TRBV7-2	.	TRBJ2-3	.	TGTGCCAGCAGCATCAGGACGGCTAGCACAGATACGCAGTATTTT	CASSIRTASTDTQYF
TRBV7-9	.	TRBJ2-3	TRBD2	TGTGCCAGCAGCTTAGAAGCGGGGGGCCCAGATACGCAGTATTTT	CASSLEAGGPDTQYF
TRBV4-1	.	TRBJ1-2	TRBD1	TGCGCCAGCAGCCAGGGCCTCGACAGGGAGGTTAACTATGGCTACACCTTC	CASSQGLDREVNYGYTF
TRBV4-3	.	TRBJ1-6	.	TGCGCCAGCAGCCAAGATCGTTCCGGCGGGGGCTCCTATAATTCACCCCTCCACTTT	CASSQDRSGGGSYNSPLHF
TRBV7-7	.	TRBJ1-4	.	TGTGCCAGCAGCGTATCGAGGGCAACTAATGAAAAACTGTTTTTT	CASSVSRATNEKLFF
TRBV7-3	once	TRBJ2-7	.	TGTGCCAGCAGCTTATTGGGGGGCACCTACGAGCAGTACTTC	CASSLLGGTYEQYF
TRBV5-4	.	TRBJ1-3	.	TGTGCCAGCAGCTTGGGTGCAGGCTCCCGAAACACCATATATTTT	CASSLGAGSRNTIYF
TRBV5-6	.	TRBJ2-7	.	TGTGCCAGCAGCCCAGGGACGGCCACCTACGAGCAGTACTTC	CASSPGTATYEQYF
TRBV9	few	TRBJ1-1	.	TGTGCCAGCAGCGTAGCATCGGGGACTGAAGCTTTCTTT	CASSVASGTEAFF
TRBV15	.	TRBJ2-3	.	TGTGCCACCAGCAGGGACCCCCGGACGCCAGATACGCAGTATTTT	CATSRDPRTPDTQYF
TRBV11-3	.	TRBJ1-1	.	TGTGCCAGGAGAGATAGGGACACTGAAGCTTTCTTT	CARRDRDTEAFF
TRBV5-1	.	TRBJ1-1	.	TGCGCCAGCAGCTCTACTAAAGGGAGGGCTGAAGCTTTCTTT	CASSSTKGRAEAFF
TRBV28	.	TRBJ2-3	.	TGTGCCAGCAGTTTACGCTGGGGGAGAGGGGCAGATACGCAGTATTTT	CASSLRWGRGADTQYF
TRBV4-2	.	TRBJ2-7	.	TGTGCCAGCAGCCAAGGCTCTCTCGAGCAGTACTTC	CASSQGSLEQYF
TRBV7-9	.	TRBJ1-2	.	TGTGCCAGCAGCTTGGCAGCCGACAACTATGGCTACACCTTC	CASSLAADNYGYTF
TRBV7-6	.	TRBJ2-7	TRBD1	TGTGCCAGCAGCCCTAGGACAGGGCATCAACGGTCCTACGAGCAGTACTTC	CASSPRTGHQRSYEQYF
TRBV5-6	.	TRBJ2-5	TRBD1	TGTGCCAGCAGCTTGGGACAGGGGGCACAGACCCAGTACTTC	CASSLGQGAQTQYF
TRBV6-5	.	TRBJ2-1	.	TGTGCCAGCAGTTACTCCCCAGGGGCGCGGGATGAGCAGTTCTTC	CASSYSPGARDEQFF
TRBV7-9	once	TRBJ2-3	TRBD2	TGTGCCAGCTTTGGGTTGGGAGCGGGGACTAGCACAGATACGCAGTATTTT	CASFGLGAGTSTDTQYF
TRBV11-2	once	TRBJ1-1	.	TGTGCCAGCAGCTTAAGGCCTCGCGGCGGGTACACTGAAGCTTTCTTT	CASSLRPRGGYTEAFF
TRBV7-9	once	TRBJ2-1	TRBD2	TGTGCCAGCAGCCCCGGAGCGGGGGGGGGCAATGAGCAGTTCTTC	CASSPGAGGGNEQFF
TRBV4-2	.	TRBJ2-7	TRBD2	TGTGCCAGCAGCCAAGGACTAGCGGGAGCCTACGAGCAGTACTTC	CASSQGLAGAYEQYF
TRBV9	.	TRBJ2-7	.	TGTGCCAGCAGCGTAGATAGGGGCACCTACGAGCAGTACTTC	CASSVDRGTYEQYF
TRBV27	.	TRBJ2-5	.	TGTGCCAGCAGTCGGGGGGCAGGACAAGAGACCCAGTACTTC	CASSRGAGQETQYF
TRBV29-1	once	TRBJ2-7	TRBD1	TGCAGCGTCGCCGGGACAGGGTTTGAGGACTACGAGCAGTACTTC	CSVAGTGFEDYEQYF
TRBV25-1	.	TRBJ2-5	.	TGTGCCAGCAGTGAAAGAGGGAGGCAAGAGACCCAGTACTTC	CASSERGRQETQYF
TRBV7-2	.	TRBJ1-5	.	TGTGCCAGCAGACCGGACAGCTATAGCAATCAGCCCCAGCATTTT	CASRPDSYSNQPQHF
TRBV4-3	.	TRBJ2-7	.	TGCGCCAGCAGCCAAGCGTGGGACTCCTACGAGCAGTACTTC	CASSQAWDSYEQYF